This TCR beta chain was obtained from a study of beta chain features in type 1 diabetes. Study overall: Taken together, all samples contributed 95 million to 110 million examined sorted cells. Findings and limits, study-wide: For Type 1 diabetes patients, all four CD4+ subsets carried TCRB CDR3s that were moderately but significantly shorter.

This CDR3 has 14 amino acids. Germline V CDR1 and CDR2: SGHTA, FQGNSA. Germline trimming cut 6 bases from V and 5 bases from J; bases unmatched to any gene: 6. Expressed TCRB transcripts were sequenced because the entire RNA isolate underwent reverse transcription. Generated by immunoSEQ multiplex PCR, the TCRdb table keeps only in-frame clones and is missing some. Of roughly 350,000 clones in the sample, over 8.5% were seen once. This clone was found a few times. What it binds is not known. The TCR originated in a man aged 25 to 45 with type 1 diabetes. Specimen: central memory CD4+ T cells from blood. J is TRBJ2-3 and V is TRBV7-2, with TRBD2 matching 9 bases. The CDR3 DNA follows: TGTGCCAGCAGTTATAGCGGGAGCCAAGATACGCAGTATTTT. Translated: CASSYSGSQDTQYF.